Presented here are 16 T cell receptor beta chains from one specimen sequenced in a study of blood T cell repertoires in COVID-19. Measured with immunoSEQ multiplex PCR; TCRdb has only the in-frame clones, and not every one. The table records some 50,000 clones, approximately 85% of them present only once. Sequencing was performed on peripheral blood. The receptors here all came from a human donor in a cohort sampled during active COVID-19.

This clone was counted once. The J gene is TRBJ2-3, the V gene TRBV18; tentatively, D is TRBD2 (5 bases). From germline, CDR1 is KGHSH and CDR2 LQKENI. V lost 6 bases and J lost 2, with 15 bases in between. The CDR3 has 15 residues. CDR3 residues: CASSGVRTTTDTQYF. The CDR3 nucleotides read TGTGCCAGCTCGGGAGTCCGAACTACCACAGATACGCAGTATTTT. The full variable domain, its missing parts supplied by reference TRBV18 and TRBJ2-3, is NAGVMQNPRHLVRRRGQEARLRCSPMKGHSHVYWYRQLPEEGLKFMVYLQKENIIDESGMPKERFSAEFPKEGPSILRIQQVVRGDSAAYFCASSGVRTTTDTQYFGPGTRLTVL.

This clone was seen a few times. One junction end does not reproduce the germline sequence, and a read error may be involved. The chain couples TRBV29-1 to TRBJ2-7; D ambiguous. Looked up from germline, CDR1 is SQVTM and CDR2 is ANQGSEA. This CDR3 comprises 11 residues. CDR3 in DNA: TGCAGCGTCGAGCTCTCCCACGAGCAGTACTTC. This sequence encodes CSVELSHEQYF.

This CDR3 is CASSLDGTGSGEQYF. The CDR3 DNA reads as TGTGCCAGCAGCTTAGACGGGACAGGGTCAGGCGAGCAGTACTTC. V and J are TRBV7-9 and TRBJ2-7, with 9 bases lining up with TRBD1. Germline trimming cut 1 base from V and 6 bases from J; bases unmatched to any gene: 7. This CDR3 spans 15 amino acids. The V gene's germline CDR1 is SEHNR and CDR2 FQNEAQ (reference sequence).

This rearrangement joins TRBV6-6 to TRBJ1-2; D perhaps matches TRBD1 (5 bases). Looked up from germline, CDR1 is MNHNY and CDR2 is SVGAGI (reference sequence). The CDR3 loop spans 13 amino acids. V lost 6 bases, J lost 4 bases, and 12 bases lay in between. The CDR3 loop is CASSPGGVYGYTF. CDR3 bases: TGTGCCAGCAGCCCCGGGGGGGTCTATGGCTACACCTTC.

The chain carries TRBV28 and TRBJ1-2; 8 positions agree with TRBD1. The V segment lost 8 bases and the J segment 4 bases; nucleotides outside the gene matches: 9. CDR1 and CDR2 (germline): MDHEN, SYDVKM. The length of the CDR3 is 14 residues. Here the CDR3 DNA reads TGTGCCAGCCGAGCAGGGGGCCGAATCTATGGCTACACCTTC. It specifies CASRAGGRIYGYTF.

V is TRBV7-2 and J is TRBJ2-3; TRBD1 might be the D (6 bases). V was clipped by 5 bases and J by 1 base, with 16 bases between them. The germline V gene encodes CDR1 SGHTA and CDR2 FQGNSA. This CDR3 has 16 residues. Here the CDR3 DNA reads TGTGCCAGCAGCGCCCAACCCCCAGGGGGCACAGATACGCAGTATTTT. This codes for CASSAQPPGGTDTQYF.

CDR3 amino acids: CASSAEGAYTF. The DNA of the CDR3 is TGTGCCAGCAGTGCGGAGGGGGCCTACACCTTC. The chain recombines TRBV28 with TRBJ1-2, with 7 nucleotides matching TRBD1. Germline-derived CDR1 and CDR2 are MDHEN and SYDVKM. The CDR3 loop spans 11 amino acids. The V segment lost 5 bases and the J segment 10 bases; nucleotides outside the gene matches: 4.

The V call is TRBV28, the J call TRBJ1-2; the match to TRBD1 covers 8 bases. After removal of 1 base from V and 8 bases from J, the junction contained 6 bases not matched to a gene. This CDR3 spans 14 amino acids. Germline V gene lookup returns CDR1 MDHEN and CDR2 SYDVKM. The CDR3 loop reads CASSLSQGAGGYTF. Here the CDR3 DNA reads TGTGCCAGCAGTTTATCTCAGGGGGCGGGCGGCTACACCTTC.

This chain's CDR3 is CASSFGQGPSGANVLTF. CDR3 nucleotides: TGTGCCAGCAGTTTTGGGCAGGGTCCCTCTGGGGCCAACGTCCTGACTTTC. The rearrangement links TRBV28 to TRBJ2-6; maybe TRBD1 (5 bases). The CDR3 is 17 amino acids. Per germline, CDR1 MDHEN and CDR2 SYDVKM. The ends were cut back, 3 bases at V and 0 bases at J, with 12 bases in the middle.

The V and J genes are TRBV3-1 (or the pseudogene TRBV3-2) and TRBJ2-5; TRBD1 agrees at 9 bases. The CDR3 spans 15 residues. V shed 3 bases, J shed 4 bases, and the junction held 6 bases outside the gene matches. Germline V CDR1 and CDR2: LGHDT, YNNKEL (reference sequence). The DNA of the CDR3 is TGTGCCAGCAGCCAGGACCGGGACAGGGTAGAGACCCAGTACTTC. Translating gives CASSQDRDRVETQYF.

The rearrangement joins TRBV5-1 to TRBJ2-1; TRBD1 agrees at 8 bases. The V gene end was trimmed by 5 bases and the J gene end by 8 bases; junction bases not matched to a gene: 3. The germline V gene encodes CDR1 SGHRS and CDR2 YFSETQ. The CDR3 covers 12 residues. CDR3: CASSPGQDEQFF. CDR3 DNA: TGCGCCAGCAGTCCGGGACAGGATGAGCAGTTCTTC.

This chain joins TRBV30 and TRBJ1-5; possibly TRBD1 for D (6 bases). The CDR3 loop spans 13 amino acids. Trimming left V 3 bases short and J 3 bases short, with 9 bases between. Per the germline V gene, CDR1 is GTSNPN and CDR2 is SVGIG (reference sequence). This CDR3 is CAWRQGNNQPQHF. The CDR3 bases are TGTGCCTGGAGGCAGGGGAACAATCAGCCCCAGCATTTT.

This sequence joins TRBV5-1 and TRBJ1-1; a weak D match, TRBD1 (6 bases). The CDR3 contains 12 residues. V was clipped by 0 bases and J by 8 bases, with 8 bases between them. CDR1 and CDR2 (germline): SGHRS, YFSETQ. The DNA for the CDR3 is TGCGCCAGCAGCTTGGTAAGGGGGGAAGCTTTCTTT. This sequence encodes CASSLVRGEAFF. Complete variable domain (other parts from reference TRBV5-1 and TRBJ1-1): KAGVTQTPRYLIKTRGQQVTLSCSPISGHRSVSWYQQTPGQGLQFLFEYFSETQRNKGNFPGRFSGRQFSNSRSEMNVSTLELGDSALYLCASSLVRGEAFFGQGTRLTVV.

This chain links TRBV20-1 with TRBJ2-1; the match to TRBD2 covers 8 bases. Germline CDR1 is DFQATT and CDR2 is SNEGSKA (reference sequence). CDR3 size: 14 residues. V was pared by 3 bases and J by 8 bases, with 9 bases of the junction left unmatched. The CDR3 bases are TGCAGTGCTAGTAGCGGGAAAGGTATCGATGAGCAGTTCTTC. As protein: CSASSGKGIDEQFF.

The V call is TRBV20-1, the J call TRBJ1-1; possible D gene TRBD1, 6 bases. The V end was cut by 4 bases, the J end by 11 bases, with 11 bases between. Germline CDR1 and CDR2: DFQATT and SNEGSKA (reference sequence). There are 10 residues in the CDR3. CDR3 bases: TGCAGTGCTACCCGGGGGGCCGCTTTCTTT. It yields the protein CSATRGAAFF.

This clone was seen only a few times. The V gene is TRBV5-1, the J gene TRBJ1-6; D gene unclear. V shed 0 bases and J shed 4 bases, with 5 bases lying between them. Germline V lookup: CDR1 SGHRS, CDR2 YFSETQ. The CDR3 loop spans 14 amino acids. CDR3 bases: TGCGCCAGCAGCTTGGACAGTTATAATTCACCCCTCCACTTT. As protein: CASSLDSYNSPLHF.